The entry below gives a single TCR beta chain sequence along with its context. The sample comes from a study of blood T cell repertoires in COVID-19. Across the whole study: Italy, Spain and the United States were the sources of the convalescent and acute COVID-19 samples.

The CDR3 has 12 residues. V lost 0 bases, J lost 8 bases, and 8 bases lay in between. The germline CDR1 and CDR2 sequences are GTSNPN and SVGIG (reference sequence). In the original analysis: Reference gene primers were amplified, and this amplification served to estimate nucleated cell counts. Data came from immunoSEQ multiplex PCR; TCRdb stores just in-frame clones and leaves some out. That table is the source of V, J and clone size, and D and trimming were worked out from the DNA. The sample includes approximately 170,000 clones, roughly 85% of them seen just once. The study drew participants aged roughly 18 to 95 years from approximately 25 US areas. Participants' own reports of clinical history determined their cohort assignment.

The chain combines TRBV30 with TRBJ1-3; D call uncertain. Sequences were obtained from PBMCs or T cells enriched from blood (not recorded which). The clonotype originates from a woman between 65 and 79 years old in a cohort exposed to, infected with or recovered from COVID-19 (not recorded which). The DNA for the CDR3 is TGTGCCTGGAGTGTACTGGGAGACACCATATATTTT. Protein product: CAWSVLGDTIYF.